The 15 T cell receptor beta chains presented below share a single source sample, sequenced in a study of post-analysis software for immune sequencing data. Prepared TCR beta cDNA libraries contained unique molecular identifiers. TCRdb independently ran MiXCR on the PCR reads; one entry per CDR3 protein. The sample has some 890,000 distinct CDR3 sequences; approximately 53% are singletons. Findings of the study overall: Five TRBV segments were more frequent in patients than controls; TRBV5-6, TRBV5-1 and TRBV20-1 belonged to this group.

Their target antigens are unknown. The sequenced material came from blood. These TCRs come from a girl between 5 and 17 years old with multiple sclerosis.

This clonotype was observed a handful of times. This sequence joins TRBV7-3 and TRBJ2-7, with 9 bases fitting TRBD1. CDR3 length: 17 residues. J gave up 0 bases and V 5 bases, and 11 bases lay outside the gene matches. Germline-derived CDR1 and CDR2 are SGHTA and FQGTGA. The DNA for the CDR3 is TGTGCCAGCAGCCCCCCGGGACAGGGCCGAAGCTCCTACGAGCAGTACTTC. Translated: CASSPPGQGRSSYEQYF.

The chain links TRBV5-1 to TRBJ2-7, with 9 positions matching TRBD1. The ends lost 4 bases at V and 6 bases at J; junction bases unmatched: 11. This CDR3 comprises 15 residues. Germline lookup yields CDR1 SGHRS and CDR2 YFSETQ. CDR3 in amino acids: CASSRPGQGISEQYF. CDR3 sequence (DNA): TGCGCCAGCAGCCGACCGGGACAGGGTATCTCCGAGCAGTACTTC.

The J gene is TRBJ2-7, the V gene TRBV3-1; TRBD1 aligns across 7 bases. Germline CDR1 and CDR2: LGHDT and YNNKEL (reference sequence). V was pared by 3 bases and J by 2 bases, with 7 bases of the junction left unmatched. The CDR3 is 15 residues long. The CDR3 protein is CASSHPTGMAYEQYF. CDR3 DNA sequence: TGTGCCAGCAGCCACCCGACAGGGATGGCCTACGAGCAGTACTTC.

The chain recombines TRBV7-9 with TRBJ2-1; 9 bases line up with TRBD1. V lost 0 bases, J lost 2 bases, and 8 bases stayed unmatched. Germline V gene sequence: CDR1 SEHNR, CDR2 FQNEAQ (reference sequence). The CDR3 has 18 amino acids. The CDR3 reads CASSLAAGTGRTYNEQFF. The CDR3, as DNA: TGTGCCAGCAGCTTAGCGGCAGGGACAGGGCGAACCTACAATGAGCAGTTCTTC.

This clonotype was counted only a few times. The J gene is TRBJ1-2, the V gene TRBV9, with 7 bases aligning to TRBD1. This CDR3 spans 15 amino acids. V gave up 0 bases and J gave up 4 bases; unmatched junction bases: 6. CDR1 SGDLS and CDR2 YYNGEE come from the germline V gene. The CDR3 sequence: CASSVGEGAGYGYTF. The CDR3 DNA reads as TGTGCCAGCAGCGTAGGAGAGGGGGCCGGCTATGGCTACACCTTC.

V and J are TRBV6-5 and TRBJ1-2; 8 positions agree with TRBD1. V lost 5 bases, J lost 6 bases, and 8 bases stayed unmatched. The V gene's germline CDR1 is MNHEY and CDR2 SVGAGI. The CDR3 consists of 14 residues. As DNA, the CDR3 is TGTGCCAGCAGTATTCTCTCAGGGGGCCATGGCTACACCTTC. Translation gives CASSILSGGHGYTF.

The V gene is TRBV5-5, the J gene TRBJ2-1; a possible D gene is TRBD2 (7 bases). The closer fit of TRBJ2-7 to the DNA end suggests the J call may be wrong. The CDR3 is 15 amino acids. From germline, CDR1 is SGHKS and CDR2 YYEKEE (reference sequence). CDR3 DNA: TGTGCCAGCAGCCCCACGGGGGGCAGCATCTACGAGCAGTACTTC. Translating gives CASSPTGGSIYEQYF.

The rearrangement links TRBV9 to TRBJ2-5, with 7 bases matching TRBD1. Germline values: CDR1 SGDLS, CDR2 YYNGEE. Trimming removed 3 bases from V and 3 bases from J; junction bases left unmatched: 5. CDR3 size: 14 residues. The DNA of the CDR3 is TGTGCCAGCAGCGCCGGGACAGTCGAAGAGACCCAGTACTTC. It encodes CASSAGTVEETQYF. Based on the CDR3 plus reference TRBV9 and TRBJ2-5, the full variable domain is DSGVTQTPKHLITATGQRVTLRCSPRSGDLSVYWYQQSLDQGLQFLIQYYNGEERAKGNILERFSAQQFPDLHSELNLSSLELGDSALYFCASSAGTVEETQYFGPGTRLLVL.

The V and J genes are TRBV13 and TRBJ2-7, with 8 bases identical to TRBD1. V trimming: 5 bases; J trimming: 3 bases; junction bases outside the gene matches: 6. Looked up from germline, CDR1 is PRHDT and CDR2 is FYEKMQ (reference sequence). This CDR3 region has 14 residues. CDR3 DNA: TGTGCCAGCAGCGCCTCAGGGGGCGGCTACGAGCAGTACTTC. This translates into CASSASGGGYEQYF.

The genes are TRBV10-3 and TRBJ2-1; TRBD1 agrees at 9 bases. The CDR3 totals 17 residues. J was trimmed by 6 bases and V by 3 bases; bases with no gene match: 12. In germline, CDR1 is ENHRY, CDR2 SYGVKD. CDR3 in amino acids: CAISDPRTGDRGNEQFF. CDR3 bases: TGTGCCATCAGTGACCCCCGGACAGGGGATAGGGGCAATGAGCAGTTCTTC.

This chain joins TRBV2 and TRBJ1-1, with D unclear. This CDR3 comprises 14 residues. Germline loops: CDR1 SNHLY, CDR2 FYNNEI. The V and J ends lost 3 bases and 1 base respectively, with 9 bases between them. The CDR3, as DNA: TGTGCCAGCAGTGATCGGACCCAGAACACTGAAGCTTTCTTT. Translation: CASSDRTQNTEAFF.

This CDR3 reads CASSLEDVYETQYF. DNA for the CDR3: TGTGCCAGCAGCTTGGAGGACGTATACGAGACCCAGTACTTC. The V and J genes are TRBV5-6 and TRBJ2-5; D is unresolved. The CDR3 sequence is 14 residues long. Germline assignment: CDR1 SGHDT and CDR2 YYEEEE. Trimming pared 0 bases from V and 5 bases from J, leaving 11 bases between.

There are a few counts of this clonotype. This chain joins TRBV29-1 and TRBJ2-7; D is tentatively TRBD1 or TRBD2 (5 bases each). With 0 bases removed from V and 9 bases from J, the gap between germline ends came to 15 bases. Per germline, CDR1 SQVTM and CDR2 ANQGSEA. This CDR3 is built from 13 residues. The CDR3 loop is CSVEDLPGRGQYF. The CDR3 DNA reads TGCAGCGTTGAAGATCTCCCGGGGCGCGGGCAGTACTTC.

Comments on this clonotype: A much larger clone sits a single nucleotide away, making a read error possible. The chain combines TRBV2 with TRBJ2-4, with TRBD1 matching 7 bases. This CDR3 is 16 amino acids long. Germline V gives CDR1 SNHLY, CDR2 FYNNEI. Germline trimming cut 5 bases from V and 3 bases from J; bases unmatched to any gene: 10. The CDR3 DNA follows: TGTGCCAGCAGTTTGGACAGGCCCTCGGACAAAAACATTCAGTACTTC. Its translation is CASSLDRPSDKNIQYF. Based on the CDR3 plus reference TRBV2 and TRBJ2-4, the full variable domain is EPEVTQTPSHQVTQMGQEVILRCVPISNHLYFYWYRQILGQKVEFLVSFYNNEISEKSEIFDDQFSVERPDGSNFTLKIRSTKLEDSAMYFCASSLDRPSDKNIQYFGAGTRLSVL.

J is TRBJ2-7 and V is TRBV15; 9 nucleotides match TRBD2. From germline, CDR1 is LNHNV and CDR2 YYDKDF (reference sequence). V shed 0 bases and J 0 bases; nucleotides not matched to a gene: 9. The CDR3 spans 18 residues. The CDR3 sequence: CATSREPRLAGISYEQYF. The DNA for the CDR3 is TGTGCCACCAGCAGAGAGCCGAGGCTAGCGGGGATCTCCTACGAGCAGTACTTC. The full variable domain, completed using reference TRBV15 and TRBJ2-7, is DAMVIQNPRYQVTQFGKPVTLSCSQTLNHNVMYWYQQKSSQAPKLLFHYYDKDFNNEADTPDNFQSRRPNTSFCFLDIRSPGLGDTAMYLCATSREPRLAGISYEQYFGPGTRLTVT.